These 29 T cell receptor beta chains were all obtained from the same sample, sequenced in a study of low-dose radiotherapy and immunotherapy resistance in tumors. Priming of first-strand cDNA relied on TRAV- and TRBV-specific primers (covering alpha and beta chains). With a constant-region primer and a V-primer adapter, TCRs were subjected to roughly 18 PCR cycles of amplification. MiXCR, run by TCRdb on the reads, gives a single entry per CDR3 protein. The sample consists of about 15,000 distinct CDR3 sequences, under 55% of them appearing once. These receptors were collected from a human donor with advanced metastatic prostate, ovarian, gallbladder or colorectal cancer (not recorded which). This table probably holds off-target reads from a library built for another chain.

By sample fraction, this clonotype is medium-sized (0.01 to 0.1%). V gene TRBV19 combines with J gene TRBJ2-1; D is perhaps TRBD2 (6 bases). Trimming took off 0 bases at V and 0 bases at J, with 12 bases between the two ends. Germline CDR1 is LNHDA and CDR2 is SQIVND (reference sequence). CDR3 length: 17 amino acids. This CDR3 is CASSIDWGEDSYNEQFF. Here the CDR3 DNA reads TGTGCCAGTAGTATAGATTGGGGGGAGGACTCCTACAATGAGCAGTTCTTC.

Only a few counts were recorded for this clonotype. The V call is TRBV5-1, the J call TRBJ2-7, with 11 bases that match TRBD2. This CDR3 spans 15 amino acids. CDR1 SGHRS and CDR2 YFSETQ come from the germline V gene. The J segment lost 3 bases and the V segment lost 2 bases, leaving 4 bases of the junction unmatched. CDR3 sequence (DNA): TGCGCCAGCAGCTTAGTGACTAGCGGGATCTACGAGCAGTACTTC. Translated, it gives CASSLVTSGIYEQYF.

The rearrangement joins TRBV6-6 to TRBJ1-1; D may be TRBD1 (6 bases). Trimming pared 7 bases from V and 11 bases from J, leaving 20 bases between. In germline, CDR1 is MNHNY, CDR2 SVGAGI (reference sequence). The CDR3 is made up of 13 amino acids. This CDR3 reads CASKGQGRVLAFF. Written as DNA, the CDR3 is TGTGCCAGCAAGGGGCAGGGGAGAGTGCTGGCTTTCTTT.

This clonotype appeared a few times. CDR3 loop: CASSLVGAGYYGYTF. DNA for the CDR3: TGCGCCAGCAGCTTGGTGGGGGCAGGATACTATGGCTACACCTTC. The chain combines TRBV5-1 with TRBJ1-2; a weak D match, TRBD1 (6 bases). V lost 0 bases and J 3 bases, leaving 12 bases between the germline ends. The V gene's germline CDR1 is SGHRS and CDR2 YFSETQ. The CDR3 is 15 amino acids. Variable domain in full (rest from reference TRBV5-1 and TRBJ1-2): KAGVTQTPRYLIKTRGQQVTLSCSPISGHRSVSWYQQTPGQGLQFLFEYFSETQRNKGNFPGRFSGRQFSNSRSEMNVSTLELGDSALYLCASSLVGAGYYGYTFGSGTRLTVV.

V gene TRBV7-7 combines with J gene TRBJ2-2, with 8 nucleotides matching TRBD1. The CDR3 covers 16 residues. Germline V gene lookup returns CDR1 SSHAT and CDR2 FNYEAQ (reference sequence). Unmatched junction bases numbered 6, after V lost 3 bases and J lost 3 bases. CDR3 amino acids: CASSFPGGLYTGELFF. CDR3 nucleotides: TGTGCCAGCAGCTTTCCAGGGGGCCTGTACACCGGGGAGCTGTTTTTT.

This sequence joins TRBV20-1 and TRBJ2-5; a possible D gene is TRBD1 (6 bases). The CDR3 is 16 residues long. V dropped 1 base and J dropped 5 bases, with 20 bases sitting between them. Germline V gene data show CDR1 as DFQATT and CDR2 as SNEGSKA (reference sequence). The DNA of the CDR3 is TGCAGTGCTAGAGGAACAACCGACAGGAGGACGGAGACCCAGTACTTC. It is translated as CSARGTTDRRTETQYF.

In DNA form, the CDR3 reads TGCAGTGCTAGGCCGGCTGTGGGGGGTCAGCCCCAGCATTTT. Translating it yields CSARPAVGGQPQHF. The V call is TRBV20-1, the J call TRBJ1-5; TRBD1 might be the D (5 bases). This CDR3 is built from 14 residues. Germline V gene lookup returns CDR1 DFQATT and CDR2 SNEGSKA (reference sequence). V lost 3 bases and J 6 bases, leaving 15 bases between the germline ends.

This sequence joins TRBV7-9 and TRBJ1-2; TRBD1 aligns across 11 bases. The CDR3 has 14 amino acids. Trimming at V came to 5 bases and at J to 6 bases, leaving 5 bases not matched to a gene. Germline V gives CDR1 SEHNR, CDR2 FQNEAQ (reference sequence). This CDR3 is CASSGQGALDGYTF. The CDR3 DNA is TGTGCCAGCAGCGGACAGGGGGCGTTAGATGGCTACACCTTC.

The chain has TRBV15 and TRBJ1-2, with D uncertain. There are 14 residues in the CDR3. Germline V gene data show CDR1 as LNHNV and CDR2 as YYDKDF (reference sequence). V was clipped by 0 bases and J by 8 bases, with 13 bases between them. The CDR3 protein is CATSRDVGARGYTF. In nucleotides, the CDR3 is TGTGCCACCAGCAGAGATGTGGGCGCCAGGGGCTACACCTTC.

The count of this clonotype is one. The V gene is TRBV7-9, the J gene TRBJ2-3; D uncertain. Per germline, CDR1 SEHNR and CDR2 FQNEAQ (reference sequence). V shed 1 base and J shed 3 bases, with 11 bases lying between them. The CDR3 contains 15 residues. The CDR3 bases are TGTGCCAGCAGCTTAGATTGGGTGTGGACAGATACGCAGTATTTT. Translated, it gives CASSLDWVWTDTQYF. Based on the CDR3 plus reference TRBV7-9 and TRBJ2-3, the full variable domain is DTGVSQNPRHKITKRGQNVTFRCDPISEHNRLYWYRQTLGQGPEFLTYFQNEAQLEKSRLLSDRFSAERPKGSFSTLEIQRTEQGDSAMYLCASSLDWVWTDTQYFGPGTRLTVL.

On this clonotype: The CDR3 does not close with the conserved phenylalanine or tryptophan, likely indicating a read error. The V and J genes are TRBV6-1 and TRBJ1-1, with D possibly matching TRBD1 (5 bases). Germline V gene sequence: CDR1 MNHNS, CDR2 SASEGT. V lost 2 bases and J 0 bases, leaving 7 bases between the germline ends. The CDR3 sequence is 14 residues long. The CDR3 coding sequence is TGTGCCAGCAGTGAAACCAGGGTGAACACTGAAGCTTTCATT. This gives the protein CASSETRVNTEAFI.

The rearrangement links TRBV14 to TRBJ2-7; no firm D call. Germline V gene lookup returns CDR1 SGHDN and CDR2 FVKESK. The CDR3 spans 13 residues. Trimming took off 4 bases at V and 2 bases at J, with 9 bases between the two ends. CDR3 sequence: CASSPTIAYEQYF. The CDR3 DNA follows: TGTGCCAGCAGCCCGACGATCGCCTACGAGCAGTACTTC.

This chain connects TRBV12-3 or TRBV12-4 to TRBJ2-5; tentative D call: TRBD1 (5 bases). The V end lost 3 bases, the J end lost 3 bases, and 8 bases lay between the germline ends. CDR3 size: 13 residues. CDR3 loop: CASSFPGKETQYF. The CDR3 DNA follows: TGTGCCAGCAGTTTCCCAGGGAAAGAGACCCAGTACTTC.

This chain links TRBV5-1 with TRBJ1-1; D not resolved. V was pared by 0 bases and J by 6 bases, with 6 bases between. The CDR3 extends over 12 amino acids. Germline V lookup: CDR1 SGHRS, CDR2 YFSETQ. The CDR3 region has the DNA TGCGCCAGCAGCTTGGATGGTCCTGAAGCTTTCTTT. Its translation: CASSLDGPEAFF.

V and J are TRBV7-2 and TRBJ2-1, with 7 bases fitting TRBD2. Trimming took 5 bases from V and 0 from J; bases not matched to a gene: 10. This CDR3 comprises 17 residues. Germline CDR1 and CDR2: SGHTA and FQGNSA. The CDR3, as DNA: TGTGCCAGCAGCCCCGGGACTACCGCCAGCTCCTACAATGAGCAGTTCTTC. This encodes CASSPGTTASSYNEQFF. The entire variable domain, with the rest obtained from reference TRBV7-2 and TRBJ2-1, is as follows: GAGVSQSPSNKVTEKGKDVELRCDPISGHTALYWYRQSLGQGLEFLIYFQGNSAPDKSGLPSDRFSAERTGGSVSTLTIQRTQQEDSAVYLCASSPGTTASSYNEQFFGPGTRLTVL.

The chain uses TRBV20-1 and TRBJ2-1; D remains unclear. V dropped 0 bases and J dropped 6 bases, with 15 bases sitting between them. The germline V gene has CDR1 DFQATT and CDR2 SNEGSKA (reference sequence). The CDR3 contains 15 residues. DNA for the CDR3: TGCAGTGCTAGAGATTCGCACTCCTCGGTCAATGAGCAGTTCTTC. Protein product: CSARDSHSSVNEQFF.

Only a few counts were recorded for this clonotype. V gene TRBV5-1 combines with J gene TRBJ2-2; 7 bases are shared with TRBD2. CDR3 length: 15 residues. Germline lookup yields CDR1 SGHRS and CDR2 YFSETQ. V gave up 4 bases and J gave up 5 bases; unmatched junction bases: 8. The CDR3 DNA reads as TGCGCCAGCAGCCGTACTAGCGACCCAACCGGGGAGCTGTTTTTT. Its translation: CASSRTSDPTGELFF.

V usage is TRBV2 and J usage is TRBJ1-1; D uncertain. Per the germline V gene, CDR1 is SNHLY and CDR2 is FYNNEI. The CDR3 length is 13 residues. V shed 5 bases and J shed 1 base, with 8 bases lying between them. CDR3 DNA sequence: TGTGCCAGCAGTTGGGGAGGGAACACTGAAGCTTTCTTT. It yields the protein CASSWGGNTEAFF.

The V gene is TRBV27, the J gene TRBJ2-3; 10 nucleotides agree with TRBD2. V was clipped by 5 bases and J by 4 bases; unmatched bases: 6. CDR1 and CDR2 from the germline V gene are MNHEY and SMNVEV (reference sequence). This CDR3 has 15 residues. The CDR3 region has the DNA TGTGCCAGCAGTCAAGGACTAGCGGATTCAGATACGCAGTATTTT. Amino acid sequence: CASSQGLADSDTQYF.

The chain joins TRBV12-3 or TRBV12-4 to TRBJ2-2; no clear D gene. This CDR3 is 15 amino acids long. V was trimmed by 1 base and J by 4 bases, leaving 10 bases between them. CDR3 in DNA: TGTGCCAGCAGTTTAGAGGCCGGTGTCACCGGGGAGCTGTTTTTT. Amino acids: CASSLEAGVTGELFF.

This clonotype was counted a few times. The J gene is TRBJ1-6, the V gene TRBV7-6, with D hard to call. The CDR3 has 17 amino acids. The germline V gene encodes CDR1 SGHVS and CDR2 FNYEAQ. The germline V and J ends were trimmed by 2 bases and 0 bases, with 11 bases remaining between them. The CDR3 protein is CASSLLGQSSYNSPLHF. The CDR3 DNA follows: TGTGCCAGCAGCTTATTAGGCCAGAGCTCCTATAATTCACCCCTCCACTTT.

The rearrangement uses TRBV30 and TRBJ1-3; perhaps TRBD1 as D (6 bases). Germline V gene sequence: CDR1 GTSNPN, CDR2 SVGIG (reference sequence). V lost 2 bases and J lost 2, with 10 bases in between. The CDR3 runs to 14 residues. The CDR3 sequence is CAWSPGQTGNTIYF. The DNA of the CDR3 is TGTGCCTGGAGTCCGGGACAAACTGGAAACACCATATATTTT.

The chain carries TRBV6-5 and TRBJ1-1; tentative D call: TRBD1 (5 bases). The CDR3 runs to 12 residues. Looked up from germline, CDR1 is MNHEY and CDR2 is SVGAGI. Trimming left V 4 bases short and J 8 bases short, with 11 bases between. CDR3: CASSSRGREAFF. The CDR3 bases are TGTGCCAGCAGTTCGCGGGGACGGGAAGCTTTCTTT.

The rearrangement links TRBV6-5 to TRBJ1-5; D not certain. Germline loops: CDR1 MNHEY, CDR2 SVGAGI. V was trimmed by 6 bases and J by 9 bases, leaving 15 bases between them. This CDR3 is built from 13 residues. CDR3 loop: CASSPRRRGPQHF. The CDR3 bases are TGTGCCAGCAGCCCCCGACGCCGCGGGCCCCAGCATTTT.

The CDR3 sequence is CASSYNSYEQYF. For the CDR3, the DNA is TGTGCCAGCAGTTATAACAGCTACGAGCAGTACTTC. The rearrangement links TRBV6-2 or TRBV6-3 to TRBJ2-7; D gene unclear. The V gene lost 3 bases and the J gene lost 3 bases, with 6 bases spanning the gap. CDR1 is MNHEY, CDR2 SVGEGT, per germline. The CDR3 has 12 amino acids.

As for this clonotype: Sequence at one end of the junction differs from germline and may be a read error. The gene calls are TRBV7-2 and TRBJ2-1; maybe TRBD2 (6 bases). Per germline, CDR1 SGHTA and CDR2 FQGNSA. The CDR3 runs 12 residues. The DNA for the CDR3 is TGTGCCAGCAGCTTAGGATCCGAGCGGGCCGAGTTC. Translating it yields CASSLGSERAEF.

The CDR3: CSARGTSGSGETQYF. Written as DNA, the CDR3 is TGCAGTGCTAGGGGGACTAGCGGGAGCGGCGAGACCCAGTACTTC. The chain uses TRBV20-1 and TRBJ2-5; TRBD2 aligns across 14 bases. Germline V gives CDR1 DFQATT, CDR2 SNEGSKA (reference sequence). This CDR3 comprises 15 residues. V gave up 3 bases and J gave up 5 bases; unmatched junction bases: 5.

V usage is TRBV13 and J usage is TRBJ2-6, with D perhaps matching TRBD2 (5 bases). Trimming shortened V by 0 bases and J by 0 bases, and 15 bases separated the two germline ends. Germline V gives CDR1 PRHDT, CDR2 FYEKMQ (reference sequence). This CDR3 is 19 amino acids long. CDR3 in amino acids: CASSLGLALSLSGANVLTF. The CDR3 nucleotides are TGTGCCAGCAGCTTAGGCCTAGCCCTAAGCCTCTCTGGGGCCAACGTCCTGACTTTC.

The J gene is TRBJ2-6, the V gene TRBV9; D may be TRBD1 (5 bases). Germline CDR1 SGDLS, CDR2 YYNGEE. There are 16 residues in the CDR3. The germline V and J ends were trimmed by 4 bases and 0 bases, with 11 bases remaining between them. CDR3 sequence: CASSLDISSGANVLTF. In DNA form, the CDR3 reads TGTGCCAGCAGCCTGGACATAAGCTCTGGGGCCAACGTCCTGACTTTC.